These 8 T cell receptor beta chains were sequenced from one sample in a study of OX40 agonist ivuxolimab in advanced cancers. TCRdb's table, derived via immunoSEQ multiplex PCR, lists solely in-frame clones and lacks some. The sample includes some 44,000 clones, 80% of them seen just once. Sample: CD4+ or CD8+ T cells sorted from blood, taken in a trial of the OX40 agonist ivuxolimab. The source of these receptors is an adult with an advanced solid tumor such as melanoma, head and neck, liver or kidney cancer.

V is TRBV6-1 and J is TRBJ1-3; D is ambiguous. In germline, CDR1 is MNHNS, CDR2 SASEGT. V was clipped by 4 bases and J by 4 bases, with 17 bases between them. CDR3 length: 16 residues. The chain's CDR3 is CASSATRNEAGNTIYF. The CDR3 DNA is TGTGCCAGCAGTGCAACTCGGAACGAGGCCGGAAACACCATATATTTT.

V and J are TRBV18 and TRBJ2-1; no clear D gene. Germline V gene lookup returns CDR1 KGHSH and CDR2 LQKENI. CDR3 length: 16 amino acids. V was pared by 3 bases and J by 0 bases, with 12 bases between. This CDR3 is CASSPLMHYSYNEQFF. As DNA, the CDR3 is TGTGCCAGCTCACCCCTTATGCATTACTCCTACAATGAGCAGTTCTTC.

The chain links TRBV4-3 to TRBJ2-3; 10 nucleotides line up with TRBD2. Looked up from germline, CDR1 is LGHNA and CDR2 is YSLEER. The trim removed 4 bases at V and 1 base at J, leaving 5 bases unmatched. The CDR3 covers 16 residues. The CDR3 loop reads CASSLLAGEGTDTQYF. In DNA form, the CDR3 reads TGCGCCAGCAGCCTCCTAGCGGGAGAAGGCACAGATACGCAGTATTTT.

The chain couples TRBV6-5 to TRBJ1-1, with D tentatively TRBD1 (6 bases). Germline CDR1 reads MNHEY; CDR2 reads SVGAGI. Trimming cost V 4 bases and J 6 bases, with 15 bases left between them. This CDR3 comprises 14 residues. CDR3 amino acids: CASSSRGGTSEAFF. The CDR3 DNA is TGTGCCAGCAGTTCCCGGGGGGGCACCTCTGAAGCTTTCTTT.

This clone was seen only a few times. This sequence joins TRBV6-5 and TRBJ2-7; D not resolved. Trimming removed 0 bases from V and 1 base from J, with 10 bases in between. Germline V gene sequence: CDR1 MNHEY, CDR2 SVGAGI. There are 15 residues in the CDR3. DNA for the CDR3: TGTGCCAGCAGTTACTCCAACATGGGATCCTACGAGCAGTACTTC. This sequence encodes CASSYSNMGSYEQYF.

J is TRBJ2-1 and V is TRBV5-1; TRBD1 aligns across 9 bases. The junction had 8 bases not matched to a gene; V was cut back by 4 bases and J by 6 bases. The CDR3 sequence is 15 residues long. Germline-derived CDR1 and CDR2 are SGHRS and YFSETQ. The CDR3 region is CASSPDRGGINEQFF. CDR3 sequence (DNA): TGCGCCAGCAGCCCCGACAGGGGGGGCATCAATGAGCAGTTCTTC.

This chain connects TRBV2 to TRBJ2-7; TRBD2 is a possible D gene (6 bases). The length of the CDR3 is 13 residues. Per the germline V gene, CDR1 is SNHLY and CDR2 is FYNNEI. Deletions cut 4 bases from V and 3 bases from J, with 10 bases between. The CDR3 sequence: CASSGGLIYEQYF. The CDR3 DNA reads as TGTGCCAGCAGTGGGGGACTGATCTACGAGCAGTACTTC.

V and J are TRBV5-1 and TRBJ2-2; D assignment may be TRBD1 or TRBD2 (5 bases each). V lost 4 bases, J lost 2 bases, and 9 bases lay in between. This CDR3 has 14 amino acids. The germline CDR1 and CDR2 sequences are SGHRS and YFSETQ. CDR3: CASSPGPNTGELFF. CDR3 sequence (DNA): TGCGCCAGCAGCCCGGGACCCAACACCGGGGAGCTGTTTTTT.